This T cell receptor beta chain originates from a study of cytomegalovirus exposure and HLA in healthy donors. With regard to this clone: Antigen: not known. An end of the junction differs from the germline gene, which may be a read error.

The CDR3 totals 15 residues. CDR1 SGHRS and CDR2 YFSETQ come from the germline V gene. Study-level findings and limits: High specificity and sensitivity for cytomegalovirus status were reported for the classifier. An analysis that came later showed most CMV-associated TCR beta chains appearing HLA-restricted.

Researchers ran the PCR with 60 Vbeta and 13 Jbeta primers. Sequenced by immunoSEQ multiplex PCR; TCRdb stores in-frame clones only, minus some. The sample has 110,000 to 150,000 clones, about 75% seen once; the top ten hold 6.5% to 9%. The chain recombines TRBV5-1 with TRBJ1-2; 7 nucleotides match TRBD1. The sample consisted of PBMCs. This TCR derives from a man younger than 45 in good health and CMV-seronegative. The CDR3 coding sequence is TGTGCCAGCAGTACTCTTGACAGGGCGTCCTATGGCTACACCTTC. It specifies CASSTLDRASYGYTF.